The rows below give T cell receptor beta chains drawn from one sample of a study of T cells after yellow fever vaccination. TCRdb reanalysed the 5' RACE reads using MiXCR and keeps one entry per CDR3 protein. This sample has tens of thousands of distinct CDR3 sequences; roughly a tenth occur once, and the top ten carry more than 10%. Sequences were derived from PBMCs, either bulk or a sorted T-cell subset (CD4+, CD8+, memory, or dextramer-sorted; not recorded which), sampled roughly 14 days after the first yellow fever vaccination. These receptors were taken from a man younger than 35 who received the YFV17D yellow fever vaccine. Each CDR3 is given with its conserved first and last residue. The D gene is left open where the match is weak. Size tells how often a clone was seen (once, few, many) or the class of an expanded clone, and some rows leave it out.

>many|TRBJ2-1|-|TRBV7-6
CASGPDSSSYNEQFF
TGTGCCAGCGGGCCGGACAGCAGCTCCTACAATGAGCAGTTCTTC
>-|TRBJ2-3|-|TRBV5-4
CASSLPQNPDTQYF
TGTGCCAGCAGCTTGCCTCAGAACCCAGATACGCAGTATTTT
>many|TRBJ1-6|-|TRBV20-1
CSASSHYNSPLHF
TGCAGTGCTAGTTCCCATTATAATTCACCCCTCCACTTT
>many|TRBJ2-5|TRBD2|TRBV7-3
CASSLDGGGSHRETQYF
TGTGCCAGCAGCTTAGATGGCGGGGGGTCCCATAGAGAGACCCAGTACTTC
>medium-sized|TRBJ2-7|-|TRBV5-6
CASSLTGVYEQYF
TGTGCCAGCAGCTTGACTGGGGTCTACGAGCAGTACTTC
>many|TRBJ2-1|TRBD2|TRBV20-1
CSAASGTSSLGEQFF
TGCAGTGCTGCTTCAGGGACTAGCAGCCTAGGCGAGCAGTTCTTC
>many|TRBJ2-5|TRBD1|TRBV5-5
CASSLRDSQETQYF
TGTGCCAGCAGCCTACGGGACAGTCAAGAGACCCAGTACTTC
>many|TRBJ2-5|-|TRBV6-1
CASSGERAQVAETQYF
TGTGCCAGCAGCGGCGAAAGGGCGCAAGTCGCAGAGACCCAGTACTTC
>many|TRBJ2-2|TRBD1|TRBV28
CASSSRKNRGNTGELFF
TGTGCCAGCAGTTCCCGAAAAAACAGGGGGAACACCGGGGAGCTGTTTTTT
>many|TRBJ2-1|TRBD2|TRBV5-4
CASNQGLAGSSYNEQFF
TGTGCCAGCAACCAGGGACTAGCGGGGAGCTCCTACAATGAGCAGTTCTTC
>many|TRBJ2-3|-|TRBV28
CASLRLGRDTQYF
TGTGCCAGCCTACGACTAGGCCGAGATACGCAGTATTTT
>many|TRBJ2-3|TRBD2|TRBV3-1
CASSPSGGPTDTQYF
TGTGCCAGCAGCCCTAGCGGGGGTCCCACAGATACGCAGTATTTT
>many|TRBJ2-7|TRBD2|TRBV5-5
CASSYPGVAGSSYEQYF
TGTGCCAGCAGCTACCCCGGGGTAGCGGGGAGCTCCTACGAGCAGTACTTC
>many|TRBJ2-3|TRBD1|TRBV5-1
CASSLEDRVGDTQYF
TGCGCCAGCAGCTTGGAAGACAGGGTCGGGGATACGCAGTATTTT
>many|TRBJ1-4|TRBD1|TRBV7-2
CASSSQGAGANEKLFF
TGTGCCAGCAGCTCACAGGGGGCAGGAGCTAATGAAAAACTGTTTTTT
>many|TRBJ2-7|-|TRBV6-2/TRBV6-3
CASSYSKDNSYEQYF
TGTGCCAGCAGTTACTCGAAGGACAACTCCTACGAGCAGTACTTC
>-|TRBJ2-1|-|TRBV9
CASNDRGAGNEQFF
TGTGCCAGCAACGATCGGGGGGCCGGAAATGAGCAGTTCTTC
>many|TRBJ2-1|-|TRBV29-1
CSVGVSYNEQFF
TGCAGCGTGGGGGTTTCCTACAATGAGCAGTTCTTC
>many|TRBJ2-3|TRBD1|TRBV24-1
CATSDWGQGYTDTQYF
TGTGCCACCAGTGATTGGGGACAGGGATACACAGATACGCAGTATTTT
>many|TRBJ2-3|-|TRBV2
CASSLRDFLSTDTQYF
TGTGCCAGCAGCTTACGGGACTTTCTGAGCACAGATACGCAGTATTTT
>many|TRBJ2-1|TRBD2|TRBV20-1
CSGGLAGGYEQFF
TGCAGTGGGGGACTAGCGGGGGGGTATGAGCAGTTCTTC
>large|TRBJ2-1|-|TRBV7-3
CASSRGASGYNEQFF
TGTGCCAGCAGCCGAGGGGCCTCCGGGTACAATGAGCAGTTCTTC